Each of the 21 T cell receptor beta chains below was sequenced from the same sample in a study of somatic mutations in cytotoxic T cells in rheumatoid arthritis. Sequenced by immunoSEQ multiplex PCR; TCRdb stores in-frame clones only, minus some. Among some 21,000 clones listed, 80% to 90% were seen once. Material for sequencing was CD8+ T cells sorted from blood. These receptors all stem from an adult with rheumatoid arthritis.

CDR3 nucleotides: TGTGCCAGCAGCTACCTAGCGGTCCCCTACAATGAGCAGTTCTTC. Protein sequence: CASSYLAVPYNEQFF. The genes are TRBV7-6 and TRBJ2-1, with TRBD2 identical over 7 bases. Trimming cost V 4 bases and J 2 bases; bases outside gene matches: 5. The CDR3 length is 15 residues. Per the germline V gene, CDR1 is SGHVS and CDR2 is FNYEAQ.

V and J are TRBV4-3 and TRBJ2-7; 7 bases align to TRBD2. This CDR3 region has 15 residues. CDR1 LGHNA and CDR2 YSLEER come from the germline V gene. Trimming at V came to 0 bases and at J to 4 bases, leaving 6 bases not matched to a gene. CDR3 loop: CASSQDFGRRYEQYF. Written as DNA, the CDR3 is TGCGCCAGCAGCCAAGACTTCGGGAGGCGGTACGAGCAGTACTTC.

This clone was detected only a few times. The CDR3 reads CASSLGGYNSPLHF. The CDR3 bases are TGTGCCAGCAGCTTAGGGGGGTATAATTCACCCCTCCACTTT. The chain uses TRBV7-9 and TRBJ1-6, with D possibly TRBD1 on 5 matching bases. V was pared by 1 base and J by 4 bases, with 5 bases between. This CDR3 is built from 14 residues. Germline lookup yields CDR1 SEHNR and CDR2 FQNEAQ (reference sequence).

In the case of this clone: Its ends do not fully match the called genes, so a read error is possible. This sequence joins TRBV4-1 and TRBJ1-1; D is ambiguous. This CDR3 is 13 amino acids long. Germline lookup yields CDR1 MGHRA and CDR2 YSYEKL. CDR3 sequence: CASSQELSSLASF. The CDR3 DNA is TGCGCCAGCAGCCAAGAGCTCTCGAGCCTGGCCTCATTT.

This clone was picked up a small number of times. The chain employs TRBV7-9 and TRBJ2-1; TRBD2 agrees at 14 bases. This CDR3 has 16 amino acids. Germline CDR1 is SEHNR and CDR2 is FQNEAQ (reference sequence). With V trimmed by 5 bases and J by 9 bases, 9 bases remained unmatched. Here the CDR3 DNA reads TGTGCCAGCAGCCCCCGACTAGCGGGGGGGCCGGTTGAGCAGTTCTTC. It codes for CASSPRLAGGPVEQFF.

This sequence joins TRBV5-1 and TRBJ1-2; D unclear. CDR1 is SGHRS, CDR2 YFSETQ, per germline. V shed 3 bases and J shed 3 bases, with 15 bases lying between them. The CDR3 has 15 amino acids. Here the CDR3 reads CASSSLLGLDYGYTF. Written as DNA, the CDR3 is TGCGCCAGCAGCTCTTTACTCGGCTTGGACTATGGCTACACCTTC.

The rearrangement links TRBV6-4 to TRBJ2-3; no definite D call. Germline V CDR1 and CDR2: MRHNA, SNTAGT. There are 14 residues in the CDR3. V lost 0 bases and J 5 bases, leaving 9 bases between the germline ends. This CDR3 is CASSDSDHKDTQYF. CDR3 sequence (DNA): TGTGCCAGCAGTGACTCCGACCACAAAGATACGCAGTATTTT.

CDR3 amino acids: CASTRQGLYEQYF. The CDR3 DNA follows: TGTGCCAGCACCCGACAGGGCCTCTACGAGCAGTACTTC. The genes are TRBV6-1 and TRBJ2-7; 7 bases align to TRBD1. Germline V gene sequence: CDR1 MNHNS, CDR2 SASEGT. Trimming took 7 bases from V and 3 from J; bases not matched to a gene: 6. This CDR3 contains 13 residues.

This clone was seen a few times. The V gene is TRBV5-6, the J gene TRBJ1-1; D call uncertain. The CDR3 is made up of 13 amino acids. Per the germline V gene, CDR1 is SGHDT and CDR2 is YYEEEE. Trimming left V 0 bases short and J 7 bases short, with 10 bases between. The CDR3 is CASSLDSWLEAFF. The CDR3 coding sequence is TGTGCCAGCAGCTTGGACAGCTGGCTTGAAGCTTTCTTT.

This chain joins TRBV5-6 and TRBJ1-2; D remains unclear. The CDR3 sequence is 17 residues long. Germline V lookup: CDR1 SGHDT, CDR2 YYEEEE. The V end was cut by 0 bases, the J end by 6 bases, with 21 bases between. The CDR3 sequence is CASSLVGRPHLVDGYTF. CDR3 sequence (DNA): TGTGCCAGCAGCTTGGTGGGCAGGCCCCACCTCGTTGATGGCTACACCTTC.

CDR3 sequence: CASSPRTELSGNTIYF. CDR3 in DNA: TGCGCCAGCAGCCCCCGGACAGAACTCTCTGGAAACACCATATATTTT. The chain couples TRBV5-1 to TRBJ1-3; D is possibly TRBD1 (6 bases). This CDR3 comprises 16 residues. Germline-derived CDR1 and CDR2 are SGHRS and YFSETQ. Trimming pared 4 bases from V and 0 bases from J, leaving 14 bases between.

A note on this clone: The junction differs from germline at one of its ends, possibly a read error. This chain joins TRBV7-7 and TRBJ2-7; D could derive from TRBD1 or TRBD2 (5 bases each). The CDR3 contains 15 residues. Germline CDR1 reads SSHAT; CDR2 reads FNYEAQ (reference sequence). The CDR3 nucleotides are TGTGCTAGCAGTCGGGAACCGGGACCTCCCTACGAGCAGTACTTC. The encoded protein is CASSREPGPPYEQYF.

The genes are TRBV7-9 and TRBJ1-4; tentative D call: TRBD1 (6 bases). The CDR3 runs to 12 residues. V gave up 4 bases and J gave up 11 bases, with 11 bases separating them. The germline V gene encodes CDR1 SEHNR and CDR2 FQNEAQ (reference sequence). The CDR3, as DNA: TGTGCCAGCAGCTGGGACAATCGGAAACTGTTTTTT. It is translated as CASSWDNRKLFF.

CDR3 in amino acids: CASTPLRTEGPRYNEQFF. DNA for the CDR3: TGTGCCAGCACACCCCTAAGGACGGAGGGCCCCCGCTACAATGAGCAGTTCTTC. V usage is TRBV27 and J usage is TRBJ2-1, with D perhaps TRBD2 (6 bases). V dropped 7 bases and J dropped 3 bases, with 25 bases sitting between them. The CDR3 is 18 amino acids. Germline CDR1 reads MNHEY; CDR2 reads SMNVEV (reference sequence).

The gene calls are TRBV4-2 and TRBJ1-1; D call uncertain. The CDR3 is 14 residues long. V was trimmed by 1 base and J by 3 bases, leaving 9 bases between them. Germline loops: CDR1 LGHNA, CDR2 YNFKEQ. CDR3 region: CASSQGQADTEAFF. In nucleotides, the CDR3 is TGTGCCAGCAGCCAAGGGCAGGCAGACACTGAAGCTTTCTTT.

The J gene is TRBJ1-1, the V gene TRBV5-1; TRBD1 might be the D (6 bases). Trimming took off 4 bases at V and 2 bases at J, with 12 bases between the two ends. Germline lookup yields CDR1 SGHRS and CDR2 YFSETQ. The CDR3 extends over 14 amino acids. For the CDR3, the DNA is TGCGCCAGCAGCCCCCAACAGGGAAACACTGAAGCTTTCTTT. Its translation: CASSPQQGNTEAFF.

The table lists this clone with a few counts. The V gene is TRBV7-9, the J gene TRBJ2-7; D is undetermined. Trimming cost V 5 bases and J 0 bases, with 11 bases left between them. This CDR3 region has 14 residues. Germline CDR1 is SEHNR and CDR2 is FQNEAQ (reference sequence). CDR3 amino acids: CASSPRSSSYEQYF. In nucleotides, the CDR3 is TGTGCCAGCAGCCCGCGGAGTTCCTCCTACGAGCAGTACTTC.

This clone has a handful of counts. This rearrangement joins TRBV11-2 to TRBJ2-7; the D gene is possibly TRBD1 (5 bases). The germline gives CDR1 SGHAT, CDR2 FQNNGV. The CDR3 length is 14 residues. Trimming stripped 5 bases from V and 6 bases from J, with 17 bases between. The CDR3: CASSRESDQGEQYF. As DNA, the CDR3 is TGTGCCAGCAGCCGCGAGAGTGATCAGGGCGAGCAGTACTTC.

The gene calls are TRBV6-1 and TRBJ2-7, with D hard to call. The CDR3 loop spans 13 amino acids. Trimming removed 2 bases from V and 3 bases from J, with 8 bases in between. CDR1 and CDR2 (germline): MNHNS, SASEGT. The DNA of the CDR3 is TGTGCCAGCAGTGAAACGAACAGCTACGAGCAGTACTTC. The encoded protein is CASSETNSYEQYF.

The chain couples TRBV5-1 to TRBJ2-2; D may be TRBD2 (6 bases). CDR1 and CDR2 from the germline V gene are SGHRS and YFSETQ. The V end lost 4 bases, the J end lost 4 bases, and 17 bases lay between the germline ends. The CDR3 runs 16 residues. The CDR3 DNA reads TGCGCCAGCAGCCCTCGGAAAGCGGGCCTCACCGGGGAGCTGTTTTTT. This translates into CASSPRKAGLTGELFF.

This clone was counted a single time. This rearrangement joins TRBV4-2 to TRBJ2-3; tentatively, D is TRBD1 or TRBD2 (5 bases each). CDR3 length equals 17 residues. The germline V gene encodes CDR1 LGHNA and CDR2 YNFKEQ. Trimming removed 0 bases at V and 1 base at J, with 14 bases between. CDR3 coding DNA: TGTGCCAGCAGCCAAGATGTCCCGGGGCTACGCACAGATACGCAGTATTTT. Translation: CASSQDVPGLRTDTQYF.